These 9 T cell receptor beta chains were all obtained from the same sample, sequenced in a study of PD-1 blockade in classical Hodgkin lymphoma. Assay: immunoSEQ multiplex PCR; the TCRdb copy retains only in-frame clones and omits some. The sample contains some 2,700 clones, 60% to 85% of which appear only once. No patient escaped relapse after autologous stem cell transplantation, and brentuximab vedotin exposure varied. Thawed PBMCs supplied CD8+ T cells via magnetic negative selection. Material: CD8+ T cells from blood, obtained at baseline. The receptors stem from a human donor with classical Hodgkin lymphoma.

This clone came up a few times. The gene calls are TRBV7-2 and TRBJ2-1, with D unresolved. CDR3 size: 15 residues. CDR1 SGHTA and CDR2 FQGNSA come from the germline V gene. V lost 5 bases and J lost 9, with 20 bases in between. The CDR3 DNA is TGTGCCAGCAGCCAAACTCTGAATCCAAGCGTTGAGCAGTTCTTC. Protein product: CASSQTLNPSVEQFF.

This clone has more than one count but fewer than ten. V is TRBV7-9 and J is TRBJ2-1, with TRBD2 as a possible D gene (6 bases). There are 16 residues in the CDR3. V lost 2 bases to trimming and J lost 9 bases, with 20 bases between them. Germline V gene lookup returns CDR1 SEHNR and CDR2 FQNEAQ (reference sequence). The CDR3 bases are TGTGCCAGCAGCTTACATGACCGGGGGTTTCTTAGTGAGCAGTTCTTC. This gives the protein CASSLHDRGFLSEQFF.

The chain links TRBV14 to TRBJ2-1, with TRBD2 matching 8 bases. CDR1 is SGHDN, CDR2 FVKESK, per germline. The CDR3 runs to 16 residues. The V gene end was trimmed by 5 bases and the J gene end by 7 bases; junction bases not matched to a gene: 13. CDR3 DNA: TGTGCCAGCAGCTCCCACCACGGGGGGGCCGAGAATGAGCAGTTCTTC. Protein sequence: CASSSHHGGAENEQFF. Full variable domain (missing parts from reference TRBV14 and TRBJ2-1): EAGVTQFPSHSVIEKGQTVTLRCDPISGHDNLYWYRRVMGKEIKFLLHFVKESKQDESGMPNNRFLAERTGGTYSTLKVQPAELEDSGVYFCASSSHHGGAENEQFFGPGTRLTVL.

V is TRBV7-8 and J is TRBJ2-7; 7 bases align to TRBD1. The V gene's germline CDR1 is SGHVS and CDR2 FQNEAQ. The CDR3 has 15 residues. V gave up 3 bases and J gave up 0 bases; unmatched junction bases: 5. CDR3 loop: CASSFLGGGSYEQYF. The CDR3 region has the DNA TGTGCCAGCAGCTTTTTAGGGGGCGGCTCCTACGAGCAGTACTTC. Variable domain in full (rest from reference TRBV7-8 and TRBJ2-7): GAGVSQSPRYKVAKRGQDVALRCDPISGHVSLFWYQQALGQGPEFLTYFQNEAQLDKSGLPSDRFFAERPEGSVSTLKIQRTQQEDSAVYLCASSFLGGGSYEQYFGPGTRLTVT.

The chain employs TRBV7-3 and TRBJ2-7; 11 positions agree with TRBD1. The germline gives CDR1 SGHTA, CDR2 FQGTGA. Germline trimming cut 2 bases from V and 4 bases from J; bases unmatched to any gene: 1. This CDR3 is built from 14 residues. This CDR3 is CASSLGQGAYEQYF. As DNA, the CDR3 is TGTGCCAGCAGCTTAGGACAGGGGGCTTACGAGCAGTACTTC. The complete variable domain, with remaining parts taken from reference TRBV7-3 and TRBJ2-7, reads GAGVSQTPSNKVTEKGKYVELRCDPISGHTALYWYRQSLGQGPEFLIYFQGTGAADDSGLPNDRFFAVRPEGSVSTLKIQRTERGDSAVYLCASSLGQGAYEQYFGPGTRLTVT.

The DNA of the CDR3 is TGTGCCAGCAACGGCGACTTCACCTATAATTCACCCCTCCACTTT. This gives the protein CASNGDFTYNSPLHF. V and J are TRBV28 and TRBJ1-6; D is undetermined. The V end lost 7 bases, the J end lost 2 bases, and 12 bases lay between the germline ends. Germline V gives CDR1 MDHEN, CDR2 SYDVKM. This CDR3 is built from 15 residues.

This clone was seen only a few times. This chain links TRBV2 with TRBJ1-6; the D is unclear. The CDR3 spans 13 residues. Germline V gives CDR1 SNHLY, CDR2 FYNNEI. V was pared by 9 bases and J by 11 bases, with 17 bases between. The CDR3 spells CASIGPISAPLHF. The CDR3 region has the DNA TGTGCCAGTATTGGACCGATCTCGGCACCCCTCCACTTT.

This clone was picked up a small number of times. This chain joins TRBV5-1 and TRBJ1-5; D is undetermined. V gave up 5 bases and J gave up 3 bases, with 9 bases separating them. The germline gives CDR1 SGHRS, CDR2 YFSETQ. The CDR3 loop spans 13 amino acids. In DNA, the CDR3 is TGCGCCAGCAGGGAAACAGACAATCAGCCCCAGCATTTT. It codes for CASRETDNQPQHF.

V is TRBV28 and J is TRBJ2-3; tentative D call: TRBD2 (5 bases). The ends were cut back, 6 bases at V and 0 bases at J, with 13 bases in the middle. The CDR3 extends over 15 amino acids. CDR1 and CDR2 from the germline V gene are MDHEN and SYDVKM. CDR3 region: CASRHGLQSTDTQYF. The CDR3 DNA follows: TGTGCCAGCAGACACGGACTCCAGAGCACAGATACGCAGTATTTT.